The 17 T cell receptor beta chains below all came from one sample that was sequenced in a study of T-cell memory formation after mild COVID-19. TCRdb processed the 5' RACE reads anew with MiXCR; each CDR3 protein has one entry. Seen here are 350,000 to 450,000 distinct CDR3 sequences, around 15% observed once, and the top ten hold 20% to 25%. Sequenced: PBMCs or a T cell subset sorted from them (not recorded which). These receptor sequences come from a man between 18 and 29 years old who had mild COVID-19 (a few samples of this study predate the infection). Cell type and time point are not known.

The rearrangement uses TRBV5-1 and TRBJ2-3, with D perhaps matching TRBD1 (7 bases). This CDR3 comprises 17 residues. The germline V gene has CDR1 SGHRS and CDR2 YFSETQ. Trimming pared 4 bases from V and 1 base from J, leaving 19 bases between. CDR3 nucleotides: TGCGCCAGCAGCCTGTCAGGGGGGATAAGACGCACAGATACGCAGTATTTT. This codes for CASSLSGGIRRTDTQYF.

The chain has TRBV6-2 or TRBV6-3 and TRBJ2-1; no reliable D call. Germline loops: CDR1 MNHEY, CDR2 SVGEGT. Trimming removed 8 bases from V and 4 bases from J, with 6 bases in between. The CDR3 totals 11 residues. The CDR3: CASEEYNEQFF. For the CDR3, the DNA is TGTGCCAGCGAGGAGTACAATGAGCAGTTCTTC.

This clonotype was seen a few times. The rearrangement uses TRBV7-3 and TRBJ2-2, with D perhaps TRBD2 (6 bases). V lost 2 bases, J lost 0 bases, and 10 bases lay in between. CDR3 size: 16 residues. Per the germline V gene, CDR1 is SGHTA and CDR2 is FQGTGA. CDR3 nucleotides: TGTGCCAGCAGCTTATTCAGGGACTCGAACACCGGGGAGCTGTTTTTT. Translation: CASSLFRDSNTGELFF.

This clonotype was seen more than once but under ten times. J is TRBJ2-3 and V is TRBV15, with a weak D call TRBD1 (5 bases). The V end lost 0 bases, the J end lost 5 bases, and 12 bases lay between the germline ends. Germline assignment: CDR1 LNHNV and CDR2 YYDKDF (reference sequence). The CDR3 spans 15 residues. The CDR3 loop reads CATSRDGQGGDTQYF. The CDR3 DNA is TGTGCCACCAGCAGAGATGGTCAGGGTGGAGATACGCAGTATTTT.

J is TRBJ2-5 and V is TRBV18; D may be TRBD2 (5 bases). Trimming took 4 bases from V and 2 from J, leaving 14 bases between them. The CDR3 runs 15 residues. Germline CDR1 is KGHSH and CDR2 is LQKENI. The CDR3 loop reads CASSRGMIQQETQYF. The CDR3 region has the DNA TGTGCCAGCTCACGAGGGATGATACAACAAGAGACCCAGTACTTC.

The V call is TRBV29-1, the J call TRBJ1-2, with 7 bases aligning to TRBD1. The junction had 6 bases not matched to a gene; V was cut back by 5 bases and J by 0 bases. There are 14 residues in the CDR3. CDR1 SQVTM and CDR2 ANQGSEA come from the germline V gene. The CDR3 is CSVWDSLANYGYTF. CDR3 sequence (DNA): TGCAGCGTTTGGGACAGTTTAGCTAACTATGGCTACACCTTC.

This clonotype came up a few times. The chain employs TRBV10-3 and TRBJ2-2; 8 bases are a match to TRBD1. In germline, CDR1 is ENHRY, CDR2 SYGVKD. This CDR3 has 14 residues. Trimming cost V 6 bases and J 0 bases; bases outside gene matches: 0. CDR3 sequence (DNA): TGTGCCATCAGCAGGGGGCCGAACACCGGGGAGCTGTTTTTT. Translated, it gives CAISRGPNTGELFF.

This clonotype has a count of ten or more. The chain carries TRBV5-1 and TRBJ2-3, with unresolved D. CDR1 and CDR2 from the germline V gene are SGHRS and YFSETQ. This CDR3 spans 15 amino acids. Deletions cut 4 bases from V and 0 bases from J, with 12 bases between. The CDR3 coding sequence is TGCGCCAGCAGCCCCACCCCTGAAAGCACAGATACGCAGTATTTT. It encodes CASSPTPESTDTQYF. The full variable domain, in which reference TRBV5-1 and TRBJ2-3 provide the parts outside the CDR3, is KAGVTQTPRYLIKTRGQQVTLSCSPISGHRSVSWYQQTPGQGLQFLFEYFSETQRNKGNFPGRFSGRQFSNSRSEMNVSTLELGDSALYLCASSPTPESTDTQYFGPGTRLTVL.

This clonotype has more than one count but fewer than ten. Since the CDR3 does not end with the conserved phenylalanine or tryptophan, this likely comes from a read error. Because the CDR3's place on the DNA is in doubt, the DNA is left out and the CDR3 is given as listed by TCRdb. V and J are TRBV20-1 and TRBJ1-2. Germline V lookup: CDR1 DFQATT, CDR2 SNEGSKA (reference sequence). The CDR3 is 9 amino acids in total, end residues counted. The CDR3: CSPIRTLLL.

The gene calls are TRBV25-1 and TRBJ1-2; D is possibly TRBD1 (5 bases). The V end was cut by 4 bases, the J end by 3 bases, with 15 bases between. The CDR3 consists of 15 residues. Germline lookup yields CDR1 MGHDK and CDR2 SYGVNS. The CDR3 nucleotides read TGTGCCAGCAGTGCGGCGGGACGGAGGTACTATGGCTACACCTTC. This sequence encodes CASSAAGRRYYGYTF.

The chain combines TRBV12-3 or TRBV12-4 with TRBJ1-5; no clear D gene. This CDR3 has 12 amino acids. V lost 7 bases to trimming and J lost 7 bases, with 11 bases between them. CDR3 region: CASNLERQPQHF. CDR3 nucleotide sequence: TGTGCCAGCAATCTTGAGCGGCAGCCCCAGCATTTT.

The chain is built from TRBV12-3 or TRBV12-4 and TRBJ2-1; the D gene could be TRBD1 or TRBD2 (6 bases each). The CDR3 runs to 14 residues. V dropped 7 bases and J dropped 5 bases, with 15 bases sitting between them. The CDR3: CASTWGAPDNEQFF. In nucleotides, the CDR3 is TGTGCCAGCACCTGGGGGGCGCCCGACAATGAGCAGTTCTTC.

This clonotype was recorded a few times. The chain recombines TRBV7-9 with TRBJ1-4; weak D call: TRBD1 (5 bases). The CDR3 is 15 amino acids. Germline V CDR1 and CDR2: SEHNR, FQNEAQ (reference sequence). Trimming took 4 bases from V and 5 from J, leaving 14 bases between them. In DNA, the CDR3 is TGTGCCAGCAGCTCCCTTGGACACGCAAATGAAAAACTGTTTTTT. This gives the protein CASSSLGHANEKLFF.

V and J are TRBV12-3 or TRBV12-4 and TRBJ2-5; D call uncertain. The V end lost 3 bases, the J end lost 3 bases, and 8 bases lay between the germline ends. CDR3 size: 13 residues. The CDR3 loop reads CASSFRSEETQYF. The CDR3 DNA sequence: TGTGCCAGCAGTTTCCGGTCAGAAGAGACCCAGTACTTC.

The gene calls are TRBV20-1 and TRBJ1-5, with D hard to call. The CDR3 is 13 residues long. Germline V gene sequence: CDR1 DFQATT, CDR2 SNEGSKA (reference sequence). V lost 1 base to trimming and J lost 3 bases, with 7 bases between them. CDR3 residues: CSARAGINQPQHF. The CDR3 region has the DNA TGCAGTGCTAGAGCTGGAATCAATCAGCCCCAGCATTTT.

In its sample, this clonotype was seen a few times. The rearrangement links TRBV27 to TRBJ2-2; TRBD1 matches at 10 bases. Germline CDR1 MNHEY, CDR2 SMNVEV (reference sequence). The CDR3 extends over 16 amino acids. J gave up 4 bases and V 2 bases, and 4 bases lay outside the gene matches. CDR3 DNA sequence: TGTGCCAGCAGTTTACCGGGACAGGGGTCCACCGGGGAGCTGTTTTTT. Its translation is CASSLPGQGSTGELFF.

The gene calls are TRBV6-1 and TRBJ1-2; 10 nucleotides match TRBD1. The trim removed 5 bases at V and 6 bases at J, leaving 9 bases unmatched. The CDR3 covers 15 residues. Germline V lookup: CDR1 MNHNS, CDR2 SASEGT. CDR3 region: CASSLRADRGNGYTF. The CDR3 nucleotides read TGTGCCAGCAGTCTGCGAGCGGACAGGGGGAATGGCTACACCTTC.